This T cell receptor (beta chain) is drawn from a study of cytomegalovirus exposure and HLA in healthy donors. Points from the study as a whole: Per a later analysis, HLA-associated TCR beta chains showed more clonal expansion than other, equally common TCR beta chains. For cytomegalovirus status, the classifier reportedly gave diagnoses with high specificity and sensitivity. When analyzed later, a missense DCLRE1C variant was found to be linked to TCR beta V- and J-gene trimming.

For this clone: Its antigen remains unidentified.

Germline lookup yields CDR1 SGHTA and CDR2 FQGNSA. The CDR3 runs 14 residues. Between the trimmed V and J ends, which lost 1 base and 7 bases, there was a span of 13 bases. The study ran its PCR with 60 Vbeta and 13 Jbeta primers. The repertoire was sequenced with immunoSEQ multiplex PCR; TCRdb's copy has only in-frame clones and lacks some. The sample records approximately 190,000 clones, roughly 80% being singletons. Sequencing used PBMCs. The chain carries TRBV7-2 and TRBJ1-1, with D possibly being TRBD1 (5 bases). This TCR came from a man aged 35 to 55 in good health and CMV-seropositive. The CDR3 here is CASSLGRANFEAFF. The CDR3 region has the DNA TGTGCCAGCAGCTTAGGCAGGGCTAACTTTGAAGCTTTCTTT.